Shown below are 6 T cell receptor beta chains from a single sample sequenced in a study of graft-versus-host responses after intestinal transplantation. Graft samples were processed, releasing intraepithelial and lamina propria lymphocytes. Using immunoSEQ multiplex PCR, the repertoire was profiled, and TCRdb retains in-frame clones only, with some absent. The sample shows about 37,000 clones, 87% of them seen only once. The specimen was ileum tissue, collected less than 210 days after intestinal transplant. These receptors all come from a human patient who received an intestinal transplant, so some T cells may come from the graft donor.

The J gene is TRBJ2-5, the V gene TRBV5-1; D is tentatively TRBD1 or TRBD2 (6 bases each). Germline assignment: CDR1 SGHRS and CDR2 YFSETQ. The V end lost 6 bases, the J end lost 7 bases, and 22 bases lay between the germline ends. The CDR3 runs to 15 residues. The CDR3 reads CASTTLPGAVGTQYF. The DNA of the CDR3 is TGCGCCAGCACCACCCTACCGGGGGCCGTGGGGACCCAGTACTTC.

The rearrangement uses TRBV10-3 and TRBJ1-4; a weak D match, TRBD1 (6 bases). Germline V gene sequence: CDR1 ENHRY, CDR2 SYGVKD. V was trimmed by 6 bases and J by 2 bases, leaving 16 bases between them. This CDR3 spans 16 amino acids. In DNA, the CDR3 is TGTGCCATCAGCGAGGACAGAGGATCGACTAATGAAAAACTGTTTTTT. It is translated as CAISEDRGSTNEKLFF.

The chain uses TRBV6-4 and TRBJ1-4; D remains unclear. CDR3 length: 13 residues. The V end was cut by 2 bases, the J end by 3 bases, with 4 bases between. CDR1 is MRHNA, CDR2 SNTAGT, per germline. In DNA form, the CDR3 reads TGTGCCAGCAGTGACAGCTCTAATGAAAAACTGTTTTTT. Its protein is CASSDSSNEKLFF.

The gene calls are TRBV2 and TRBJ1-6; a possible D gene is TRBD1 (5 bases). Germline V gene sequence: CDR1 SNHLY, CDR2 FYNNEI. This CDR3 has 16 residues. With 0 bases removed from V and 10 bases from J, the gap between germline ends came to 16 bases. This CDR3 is CASSEARGDYGSPLHF. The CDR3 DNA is TGTGCCAGCAGTGAAGCGCGCGGGGACTACGGCTCACCCCTCCACTTT.

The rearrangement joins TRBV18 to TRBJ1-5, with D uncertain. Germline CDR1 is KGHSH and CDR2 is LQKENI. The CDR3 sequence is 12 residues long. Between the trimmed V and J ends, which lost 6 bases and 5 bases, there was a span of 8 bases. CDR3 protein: CASSLADQPQHF. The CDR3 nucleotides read TGTGCCAGCTCCCTGGCGGATCAGCCCCAGCATTTT.

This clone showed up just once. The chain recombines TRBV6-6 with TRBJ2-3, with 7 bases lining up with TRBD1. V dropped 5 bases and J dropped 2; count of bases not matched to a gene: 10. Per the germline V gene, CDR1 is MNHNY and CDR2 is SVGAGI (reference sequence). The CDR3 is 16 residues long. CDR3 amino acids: CASSRPTGQATDTQYF. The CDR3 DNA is TGTGCCAGCAGTCGCCCCACCGGACAGGCCACAGATACGCAGTATTTT.